The text below deals with one T cell receptor beta chain. A junction end diverges from the germline sequence, so it may reflect a read error. Scientists recovered RNA and DNA together from roughly 20-30 mg of unsorted bulk tissue. Tumor samples all exceeded 90% viable tumor cells. These data originate in a study of tumor-infiltrating lymphocytes in primary liver carcinoma. TCR beta cDNA was prepared out of roughly 500 ng total RNA by means of a constant-region primer. Each TCR beta library was derived from three nested multiplex PCR rounds that employed slightly modified ARM-PCR. A C-beta reverse primer and TRBV1-TRBV30 forward primers served in each of the first two PCR rounds, at about 9 cycles apiece. A single record per CDR3 protein comes from TCRdb applying MiXCR to the multiplex PCR reads. The sample includes 80,000 or so distinct CDR3 sequences, 70% to 75% of them seen just once. The CDR3 extends over 12 amino acids. Germline CDR1 SQVTM, CDR2 ANQGSEA.

Input material: liver tumor tissue from sampling region 4. Subset indicated: tumor region T4, right-lateral pole. The sequence came from a woman aged 55-70 years with primary liver carcinoma and hepatitis B virus infection. This chain connects TRBV29-1 to TRBJ2-7, with D maybe TRBD2 (5 bases). Here the CDR3 reads CSIDGIGPGQYF. The CDR3, as DNA: TGCAGCATTGACGGGATAGGGCCCGGGCAGTACTTC.